This T cell receptor beta chain was identified in a study of shared clonotypes between healthy human individuals (TCRdb year 2020). Regarding the study in general: A couple of women and three men aged 18 to 49 years were included in the cohort. For each donor, CD4 naive and CD4 memory were each given three plates, CD8 naive was given two plates, and CD8 memory was given one plate. Blood TCR repertoires of a handful of healthy adults were deeply sequenced to estimate repertoire size and the extent of clonotype sharing between individuals. To increase sequencing depth and limit assay-specific biases, different laboratories used diverse techniques to prepare libraries and sequence TCR repertoires. Leukapheresis yielded between about 0.9 and 10 billion PBMCs per donor. The paper as a whole reports these results and caveats: The genetic and exposure-history diversity represented was limited by the small number of donors. Sampling was restricted to blood, and TCR repertoires in tissue are likely to differ from TCR repertoires in blood. Even with the large sequencing depth, rarefaction of the sorted-subset datasets indicated that sequencing was incomplete. Sharing across a handful of donors was observed for about 5% of naive CD4, about 3.2% of naive CD8, 2% to 2.5% of memory CD4, and roughly 0.4% of memory CD8 clonotypes. Based on pairwise subsampling, the degree of clonotype sharing among donors was expected to be affected by sequencing depth. Compared with non-shared clonotypes, the clonotypes found in all four sorted-subset donors had higher generation probabilities. Naive subsets generally had larger estimated clonotype richness than memory subsets.

With respect to this clone: Its antigen is unknown. Base qualities were left out, and no much larger clone turns up one base away.

Using the deep immunoSEQ assay, TCR CDR3 regions were amplified from genomic DNA by multiplex PCR. Extracted genomic DNA from each cell subset was spread evenly across all wells of several immunoSEQ 96-well plates, with each plate serving as a replicate. For sorted subsets, 200 to 250 ng of genomic DNA, equivalent to roughly 33,000 T cell genomes, went into each replicate PCR. Purified libraries were quantified with a Qubit 3.0 fluorometer, sized on a Bioanalyzer 2100, and re-quantified with the KAPA Library Quantification kit. Every immunoSEQ 96-well plate was sequenced on a separate single-read 150-cycle Illumina NextSeq 550 flow cell. In the source study's methods: Because only junctional sequences without quality scores were contained in the immunoSEQ output, filtering matching that applied to full-length reads could not be performed. Sequences were annotated with PyIR, a Python wrapper for IgBLAST v1.9, using IMGT germline references to assign V/J genes and CDR3. Any read was removed if the V/J assignment was weak (E-value above 1e-6), the CDR3 was missing, or the read contained stop codons, out-of-frame junctions, or ambiguous translated residues. V3J clonotypes were defined as sequences sharing the same inferred V gene, J gene, and CDR3 amino acid sequence. To compute the percentage overlap between repertoires, the number of shared unique clonotypes was divided by the size of the smaller repertoire. RTK rarefaction, the Chao1 estimator, and Recon v2.1 estimates of unobserved clonotypes were used to assess repertoire richness. Generation probabilities for all TCRbeta clonotypes obtained by the gDNA method from a handful of donors were computed using OLGA. What TCRdb holds here is the immuneACCESS table cut down to in-frame rearrangements. Part of the clones is not present; checked against another copy, under half of the missing clones reflect an unresolved V gene, and the others are unexplained. The V and J calls and clone size were taken over from that table, and D and trimming were inferred from the DNA. The sample contains fewer than 1.4 million clones, 78% of them found a single time. Together, the top ten hold 0.6% to 0.7% of the sample.

Healthy HIV-negative adults with no recently reported acute infections or vaccinations were included as donors. Only Caucasian adults living in Nashville, Tennessee, USA were represented among the donors. Magnetic negative selection was used to enrich CD4+ T cells, after which naive cells were positively selected on CD45RA and the negative fraction became the memory subset. Blood was obtained by leukapheresis, after which PBMCs were separated by Ficoll-Histopaque density gradient centrifugation and cryopreserved in liquid nitrogen vapor phase. Analytical flow cytometry was used to check the purity and quantity of every magnetically sorted T cell population. Each sorted fraction had its genomic DNA isolated and then quantified by UV absorbance on a Nanodrop 2000c. After removal of 6 bases from V and 3 bases from J, the junction retains 6 bases not matched to a gene. Inclusive of the bounding cysteine and phenylalanine, the CDR3 is 15 residues long. The sequence is cut down to CDR3 DNA, 45 bases in frame from base 1. CDR1 is given as SGHAT and CDR2 as FQNNGV, both from the germline V gene.

The rearrangement combines TRBV11-2 with TRBJ2-7; 12 bases in the junction line up with TRBD2. This TCR came from a young man in good health. Some clones in this sample may be carry-over from other donors' samples. The sequencing sample was made of memory CD4+ T cells from PBMCs. Interpreted using the paper, the cell subset or site label stands for: CD45RA-negative fraction. The CDR3 protein: CASSPTSGSNYEQYF. The base sequence is TGTGCCAGCAGTCCGACTAGCGGGAGTAACTACGAGCAGTACTTC.